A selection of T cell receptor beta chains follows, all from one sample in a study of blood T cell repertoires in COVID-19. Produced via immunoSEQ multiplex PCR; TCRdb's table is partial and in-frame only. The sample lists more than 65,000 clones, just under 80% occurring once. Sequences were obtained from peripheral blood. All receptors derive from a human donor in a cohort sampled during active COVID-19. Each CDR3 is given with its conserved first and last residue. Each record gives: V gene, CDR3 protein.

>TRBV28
CASSPPRQPPNEQYF
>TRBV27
CASSLSDNYNSPLHF
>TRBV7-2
CASSPDTSGRGQYF
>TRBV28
CASSFVAGTDTQYF
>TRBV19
CASSTPLGRANTGELFF
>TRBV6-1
CASSGWTGGAGGSPLHF
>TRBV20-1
CSASPARSPSNQPQHF
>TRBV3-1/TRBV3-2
CASSRRLAGAGETQYF
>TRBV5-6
CASSTGPGDNSPLHF
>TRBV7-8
CASSSPTARAGELFF
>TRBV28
CASGAGQWVSPLHF
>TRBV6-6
CASRGSQGEQFF
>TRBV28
CASSLWTANYGYTF
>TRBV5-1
CASSLAPGLAGTSYEQYF
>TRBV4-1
CASSPHPTGATSDEQYF
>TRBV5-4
CASSLGGLSYEQYF
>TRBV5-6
CASSFRQGAGAPLHF
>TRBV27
CASSFSPRGGHYNEQFF
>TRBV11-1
CASSFSTAYEQYF
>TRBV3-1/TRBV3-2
CASSLGGGNENSPLHF
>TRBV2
CAIRDRGSSEGGYTF
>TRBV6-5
CASTYRVGYEQYF
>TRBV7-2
CASSLRTRNSPLHF
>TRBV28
CASSWTGSYGYTF
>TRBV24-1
CATSESGQGYIQYF
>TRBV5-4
CASSLGTENEQFF
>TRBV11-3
CASSRGLDSPLHF
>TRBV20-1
CSASRTGGLYGYTF
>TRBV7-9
CASSDRLDTQYF
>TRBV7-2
CASSPGTYEQYF
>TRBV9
CASSPSSYGYTF
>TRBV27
CASSRPPRQHYNSPLHF
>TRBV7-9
CASSPRDRVGETQYF
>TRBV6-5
CASSYSGANQPQHF
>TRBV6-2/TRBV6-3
CASSRPGLNTEAFF
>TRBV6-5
CASSRGTGGMGEQFF
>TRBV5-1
CASSLRSGSYEQYF
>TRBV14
CASSQGLPSGARVWLTDTQYF
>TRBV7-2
CASSSGGTILSGELFF
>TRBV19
CASSRGTGGWGSNQPQHF
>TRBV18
CASSPGHLNTEAFF
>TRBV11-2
CASSPTTGRENSPLHF
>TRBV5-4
CASSPRTSGSYEQYF
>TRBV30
CAWTYRVGIGEQYF
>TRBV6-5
CASSYSEGAYNEQFF
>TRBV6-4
CASSEESGAPSYNEQFF
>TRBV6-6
CASSYSGRNQETQYF
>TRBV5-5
CASRARQGSDEQYF
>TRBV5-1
CASSLGSFSTAGTGELFF
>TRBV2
CASSPGQGYTGELFF
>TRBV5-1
CASSQGTDSNQPQHF
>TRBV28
CASSTGFPPGELFF
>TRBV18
CASSQNRGDRGQNTEAFF
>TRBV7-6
CASSLERGSYNEQFF